This entry lists 3 T cell receptor beta chains sequenced from one sample in a study of HIV-infected patients and healthy controls. No cell fractionation was done, so the repertoire covers all unsorted peripheral blood T cells. 500 ng RNA was reverse transcribed with alpha and beta constant-region primers. Each of the alpha and beta chains got its own library through chain-specific third strand synthesis with indices. Each CDR3 protein gets one entry after TCRdb re-called the 5' RACE reads with MiXCR. The sample includes about 15,000 distinct CDR3 sequences, 6% to 9% seen only once; the top ten take approximately 8%. The sample comprised blood. The receptor set was obtained from an adult in good health.

This clonotype showed up many times. The V and J genes are TRBV29-1 and TRBJ2-3, with D tentatively TRBD2 (6 bases). The CDR3 loop spans 15 amino acids. Germline V gives CDR1 SQVTM, CDR2 ANQGSEA. V lost 5 bases and J lost 2, with 17 bases in between. The CDR3 loop is CSVRGMGRDTDTQYF. CDR3 coding DNA: TGCAGCGTTCGGGGGATGGGGCGGGACACAGATACGCAGTATTTT.

The rearrangement uses TRBV7-9 and TRBJ1-2; 7 bases are shared with TRBD1. Germline CDR1 reads SEHNR; CDR2 reads FQNEAQ (reference sequence). Trimming cost V 5 bases and J 6 bases; bases outside gene matches: 12. There are 15 residues in the CDR3. The CDR3 region has the DNA TGTGCCAGCAGCCCCCACGCGGGACAGAAAGATGGCTACACCTTC. Translating gives CASSPHAGQKDGYTF.

This clonotype was observed many times. The chain recombines TRBV5-4 with TRBJ2-4; D gene unclear. Trimming took off 0 bases at V and 2 bases at J, with 6 bases between the two ends. Germline CDR1 reads SGHNT; CDR2 reads YYREEE (reference sequence). The CDR3 is made up of 14 amino acids. The CDR3 loop is CASSLVGSKNIQYF. As DNA, the CDR3 is TGTGCCAGCAGCTTGGTAGGATCCAAAAACATTCAGTACTTC.